The text below deals with one T cell receptor (beta chain). Sequenced by immunoSEQ multiplex PCR; TCRdb stores in-frame clones only, minus some. The data hold about 260,000 clones, with roughly 80% observed a single time. The CDR3 runs to 16 residues. CDR1 and CDR2 (germline): LGHNA, YNFKEQ. V shed 5 bases, J shed 3 bases, and the junction held 7 bases outside the gene matches. This entry comes from a study of blood T cell repertoires in COVID-19. V is TRBV4-2 and J is TRBJ2-5; 12 bases line up with TRBD1. The specimen was peripheral blood. The TCR was taken from a man in his 60s with acute or convalescent COVID-19. The CDR3 sequence is CASSKWDRGQEETQYF. The CDR3 DNA reads as TGTGCCAGCAGCAAATGGGACAGGGGGCAGGAAGAGACCCAGTACTTC.